This TCR beta chain came from a study of identical twins. Study-wide points: Cord blood beta clonotypes present at high abundance carried fewer insertions; no such pattern appeared in memory repertoires.

The CDR3 is made up of 15 amino acids. Germline CDR1 KGHSH, CDR2 LQKENI. The trim removed 2 bases at V and 4 bases at J, leaving 3 bases unmatched. This clonotype was detected only a few times. Its cognate antigen is unknown. TCRdb fed the 5' RACE reads into MiXCR, producing one record per CDR3 protein. The repertoire holds about 490,000 distinct CDR3 sequences, with approximately 16% as singletons. The same specimen was also included in a second study, on yellow fever vaccine responses in identical twins.

The rearrangement links TRBV18 to TRBJ2-1; 9 nucleotides align to TRBD1. This clonotype was obtained from a woman under 30 in good health. What was sequenced was CD4+ T cells sorted from blood. The CDR3 DNA reads TGTGCCAGCTCACCAACAGGGGGCAAGTACAATGAGCAGTTCTTC. Protein: CASSPTGGKYNEQFF.